The 32 T cell receptor beta chains reported below all come from one sample, sequenced in a study of PD-1 blockade in classical Hodgkin lymphoma (dated by TCRdb to about 2020). Library generation was performed with the immunoSEQ multiplex PCR assay. The table comes from immuneACCESS by way of TCRdb, which keeps in-frame sequences with V and J called. Part of the clones is missing from these tables; in studies checked, under half for an unresolved V gene and the rest for unknown reasons. A total of approximately 110,000 clones appear in this sample, about nine tenths of them only once. The top ten clones comprise around 19% of the sample. In light of the paper, this sample's time point label describes: cycle 4 day 1 (C4D1), after five to seven weeks of nivolumab. Every trial patient had relapsed after autologous stem cell transplantation, and cohorts A, B and C differed in prior brentuximab vedotin exposure.

The specimen was peripheral blood mononuclear cells (PBMCs), collected before the fourth cycle of nivolumab. These receptors were taken from a human donor with classical Hodgkin lymphoma.

V is TRBV6-5 and J is TRBJ2-1; 9 bases are shared with TRBD2. The germline V gene has CDR1 MNHEY and CDR2 SVGAGI. This CDR3 has 14 amino acids. The junction had 9 bases not matched to a gene; V was cut back by 7 bases and J by 8 bases. CDR3 nucleotide sequence: TGTGCCAGCAATCAGGGACTAGCTAAGCATGAGCAGTTCTTC. Translation: CASNQGLAKHEQFF.

The CDR3 DNA reads as TGTGCCACCAGCAGAGCAAACCCCACTGAAGCTTTCTTT. It specifies CATSRANPTEAFF. The V and J genes are TRBV15 and TRBJ1-1; D is unresolved. Trimming shortened V by 1 base and J by 4 bases, and 7 bases separated the two germline ends. The CDR3 loop spans 13 amino acids. Germline V lookup: CDR1 LNHNV, CDR2 YYDKDF (reference sequence).

The CDR3 coding sequence is TGTGCCAGCAGTCCCCCCTTAGGGGATGAGCAGTTCTTC. Protein: CASSPPLGDEQFF. J is TRBJ2-1 and V is TRBV2; maybe TRBD1 (5 bases). V was shortened by 5 bases and J by 8 bases, with 13 bases between the two germline ends. Per the germline V gene, CDR1 is SNHLY and CDR2 is FYNNEI. The CDR3 length is 13 residues.

This clone appeared a single time. The chain couples TRBV6-5 to TRBJ1-1; tentative D call: TRBD1 (5 bases). The germline V gene has CDR1 MNHEY and CDR2 SVGAGI. Trimming cost V 4 bases and J 10 bases, with 19 bases left between them. The CDR3 is made up of 14 amino acids. CDR3 region: CASSFSPGTAGAFF. CDR3 DNA sequence: TGTGCCAGCAGTTTTTCCCCCGGGACGGCTGGAGCTTTCTTT.

The V gene is TRBV4-3, the J gene TRBJ1-2; D uncertain. Looked up from germline, CDR1 is LGHNA and CDR2 is YSLEER. With 0 bases removed from V and 4 bases from J, the gap between germline ends came to 18 bases. The CDR3 totals 17 residues. The CDR3 here is CASSQEGSLRALYGYTF. DNA of the CDR3: TGCGCCAGCAGCCAAGAAGGTAGTCTTAGAGCCCTCTATGGCTACACCTTC.

The chain has TRBV10-3 and TRBJ2-7; D not certain. Trimming left V 4 bases short and J 5 bases short, with 9 bases between. The CDR3 sequence is 12 residues long. Germline V gives CDR1 ENHRY, CDR2 SYGVKD. CDR3 region: CAISGVSDEQYF. For the CDR3, the DNA is TGTGCCATCAGTGGGGTCAGTGACGAGCAGTACTTC.

This clone appeared once. The gene calls are TRBV10-3 and TRBJ2-7, with D unclear. V lost 2 bases to trimming and J lost 6 bases, with 17 bases between them. The CDR3 consists of 15 residues. Germline CDR1 reads ENHRY; CDR2 reads SYGVKD. The CDR3 sequence: CAISEPRTQRREQYF. Written as DNA, the CDR3 is TGTGCCATCAGTGAGCCTCGGACCCAACGCCGCGAGCAGTACTTC.

V gene TRBV2 combines with J gene TRBJ2-3; D unclear. The germline gives CDR1 SNHLY, CDR2 FYNNEI. Trimming removed 7 bases at V and 0 bases at J, with 14 bases between. The CDR3 is made up of 15 amino acids. The CDR3 DNA is TGTGCCAGCACCCCGCCTGGTAGTAGCACAGATACGCAGTATTTT. Its protein product is CASTPPGSSTDTQYF.

V and J are TRBV5-6 and TRBJ1-4; tentative D call: TRBD1 (5 bases). The CDR3 totals 14 residues. Germline CDR1 is SGHDT and CDR2 is YYEEEE. Trimming shortened V by 4 bases and J by 7 bases, and 14 bases separated the two germline ends. The CDR3 sequence is CASSPGLRVEKLFF. CDR3 bases: TGTGCCAGCAGCCCGGGGCTACGGGTTGAAAAACTGTTTTTT.

The sample holds a few counts of this clone. Distinct nucleotide sequences in the sample also encode this CDR3. The chain couples TRBV19 to TRBJ2-2; the match to TRBD2 covers 13 bases. CDR3 length: 16 residues. CDR1 and CDR2 (germline): LNHDA, SQIVND (reference sequence). J gave up 3 bases and V 4 bases, and 2 bases lay outside the gene matches. The CDR3 coding sequence is TGTGCCAGTAGTAGGACTAGCGGGGGTTACACCGGGGAGCTGTTTTTT. This encodes CASSRTSGGYTGELFF.

This clone was found once. The CDR3 loop is CASSFIAGGSGNEQFF. CDR3 coding DNA: TGTGCCAGCAGCTTTATAGCGGGAGGTTCTGGCAATGAGCAGTTCTTC. This chain links TRBV11-2 with TRBJ2-1; 10 bases agree with TRBD2. The CDR3 sequence is 16 residues long. Per germline, CDR1 SGHAT and CDR2 FQNNGV. Trimming at V came to 3 bases and at J to 6 bases, leaving 8 bases not matched to a gene.

This chain uses TRBV9 with TRBJ2-5, with TRBD2 as a possible D gene (6 bases). Germline assignment: CDR1 SGDLS and CDR2 YYNGEE. The CDR3 has 14 residues. The V and J ends lost 6 bases and 2 bases respectively, with 14 bases between them. CDR3 bases: TGTGCCAGCAAGGAGGGGTTGGGGCAAGAGACCCAGTACTTC. Translated, it gives CASKEGLGQETQYF. Combining the CDR3 with reference TRBV9 and TRBJ2-5 gives the whole variable domain DSGVTQTPKHLITATGQRVTLRCSPRSGDLSVYWYQQSLDQGLQFLIQYYNGEERAKGNILERFSAQQFPDLHSELNLSSLELGDSALYFCASKEGLGQETQYFGPGTRLLVL.

The CDR3 is CASSEEVSGDQETQYF. DNA of the CDR3: TGTGCCAGCAGTGAGGAGGTGTCAGGGGACCAAGAGACCCAGTACTTC. V gene TRBV2 combines with J gene TRBJ2-5; perhaps TRBD1 as D (6 bases). The CDR3 sequence is 16 residues long. V shed 3 bases and J shed 0 bases, with 14 bases lying between them. CDR1 is SNHLY, CDR2 FYNNEI, per germline.

The rearrangement joins TRBV4-1 to TRBJ2-1; D may be TRBD1 or TRBD2 (5 bases each). Germline CDR1 and CDR2: MGHRA and YSYEKL. With 1 base removed from V and 0 bases from J, the gap between germline ends came to 13 bases. This CDR3 is 17 amino acids long. The CDR3 bases are TGCGCCAGCAGCCAAGCGGGGCCGGTTAGCTCCTACAATGAGCAGTTCTTC. Amino acids: CASSQAGPVSSYNEQFF.

The chain uses TRBV28 and TRBJ1-2; tentative D call: TRBD1 (6 bases). V was cut by 8 bases and J by 6 bases, with 22 bases left in between. This CDR3 spans 15 amino acids. CDR1 MDHEN and CDR2 SYDVKM come from the germline V gene. CDR3 bases: TGTGCCAGCCACACACGTCTGAACCGGGACAATGGCTACACCTTC. Protein sequence: CASHTRLNRDNGYTF.

This chain links TRBV7-2 with TRBJ1-1; 8 bases match TRBD1. The V and J ends lost 5 bases and 5 bases, in that order; junction bases with no gene match: 10. CDR1 SGHTA and CDR2 FQGNSA come from the germline V gene. This CDR3 is 15 amino acids long. CDR3 sequence reads: CASSPDRGRGTEAFF. The CDR3 DNA reads TGTGCCAGCAGCCCCGACAGGGGTAGGGGGACTGAAGCTTTCTTT.

The sample holds one count of this clone. This chain joins TRBV9 and TRBJ2-2, with 13 bases lining up with TRBD2. After removal of 5 bases from V and 5 bases from J, the junction contained 3 bases not matched to a gene. CDR1 and CDR2 from the germline V gene are SGDLS and YYNGEE. There are 15 residues in the CDR3. CDR3 sequence (DNA): TGTGCCAGCAGAAAGGGACTAGCGGGAACCGGGGAGCTGTTTTTT. Translation: CASRKGLAGTGELFF.

This clone came up once. The CDR3 spells CASSRLEGDEAFF. The CDR3 region has the DNA TGTGCCAGCAGCCGATTGGAGGGGGATGAAGCTTTCTTT. The chain combines TRBV5-4 with TRBJ1-1; maybe TRBD1 (6 bases). V was trimmed by 4 bases and J by 7 bases, leaving 14 bases between them. The CDR3 is 13 residues long. CDR1 is SGHNT and CDR2 is YYREEE in the germline V gene (reference sequence).

The genes are TRBV28 and TRBJ2-7, with TRBD1 matching over 9 bases. CDR3 length: 16 amino acids. From germline, CDR1 is MDHEN and CDR2 SYDVKM. Trimming removed 5 bases from V and 0 bases from J; junction bases left unmatched: 8. CDR3 loop: CASSQDRGLGSYEQYF. The CDR3, as DNA: TGTGCCAGCAGTCAGGACAGGGGTTTAGGCTCCTACGAGCAGTACTTC.

The rearrangement uses TRBV30 and TRBJ1-4, with 11 bases aligning to TRBD1. Germline V gene sequence: CDR1 GTSNPN, CDR2 SVGIG (reference sequence). This CDR3 comprises 15 residues. The V segment lost 3 bases and the J segment 4 bases; nucleotides outside the gene matches: 4. The CDR3: CAWSPGTGGNEKLFF. As DNA, the CDR3 is TGTGCCTGGAGCCCGGGGACAGGGGGTAATGAAAAACTGTTTTTT.

This rearrangement joins TRBV5-6 to TRBJ2-5, with D unclear. This CDR3 region has 15 residues. Trimming removed 2 bases from V and 1 base from J, with 12 bases in between. CDR1 and CDR2 from the germline V gene are SGHDT and YYEEEE. The CDR3 here is CASSFDGGIQETQYF. CDR3 DNA: TGTGCCAGCAGCTTTGATGGCGGAATCCAAGAGACCCAGTACTTC.

J is TRBJ1-4 and V is TRBV30; tentatively, D is TRBD1 (5 bases). V dropped 0 bases and J dropped 7 bases, with 12 bases sitting between them. The CDR3 consists of 14 residues. The germline gives CDR1 GTSNPN, CDR2 SVGIG (reference sequence). In DNA form, the CDR3 reads TGTGCCTGGAGTGTAACTGGGGGTGGTGAAAAACTGTTTTTT. Translated: CAWSVTGGGEKLFF.

This chain uses TRBV7-2 with TRBJ2-5; D is possibly TRBD2 (6 bases). V lost 3 bases and J lost 5, with 19 bases in between. The CDR3 covers 16 residues. CDR1 SGHTA and CDR2 FQGNSA come from the germline V gene. CDR3 bases: TGTGCCAGCAGCTTTAAAACCTTCTGGGAGGTTGAGACCCAGTACTTC. Amino acids: CASSFKTFWEVETQYF.

This clone appeared once. The chain couples TRBV4-1 to TRBJ1-1; D might be TRBD1 (5 bases). V shed 1 base and J shed 3 bases, with 9 bases lying between them. Germline V gives CDR1 MGHRA, CDR2 YSYEKL. CDR3 length equals 14 residues. The CDR3 bases are TGCGCCAGCAGCCAAGTCGGCAGGGACACTGAAGCTTTCTTT. Translated: CASSQVGRDTEAFF.

CDR3 bases: TGCGCCAGCAGCCAAGTATCAGGGCTGGGCTATGGCTACACCTTC. Its protein product is CASSQVSGLGYGYTF. V is TRBV4-3 and J is TRBJ1-2; D perhaps matches TRBD1 (5 bases). The germline gives CDR1 LGHNA, CDR2 YSLEER. Trimming stripped 1 base from V and 4 bases from J, with 13 bases between. This CDR3 is built from 15 residues.

V is TRBV25-1 and J is TRBJ1-4, with 7 nucleotides matching TRBD1. CDR1 and CDR2 (germline): MGHDK, SYGVNS. Trimming cost V 1 base and J 8 bases; bases outside gene matches: 7. This CDR3 region has 15 residues. For the CDR3, the DNA is TGTGCCAGCAGTGAATGGAACAGGGGATCGGAAAAACTGTTTTTT. It codes for CASSEWNRGSEKLFF.

DNA for the CDR3: TGTGCCAGCAAAGGGGACCTAGCCAAAAACATTCAGTACTTC. This translates into CASKGDLAKNIQYF. J is TRBJ2-4 and V is TRBV6-1, with D perhaps given as TRBD1 or TRBD2 (5 bases each). V was clipped by 7 bases and J by 0 bases, with 10 bases between them. The CDR3 extends over 14 amino acids. The germline gives CDR1 MNHNS, CDR2 SASEGT.

The J gene is TRBJ2-3, the V gene TRBV5-6, with 10 bases that match TRBD2. V shed 4 bases and J 0 bases; nucleotides not matched to a gene: 5. Germline CDR1 and CDR2: SGHDT and YYEEEE. This CDR3 region has 16 residues. In nucleotides, the CDR3 is TGTGCCAGCAGCCTCACTAGCGGGACTAGCACAGATACGCAGTATTTT. Encoded protein: CASSLTSGTSTDTQYF.

This sequence joins TRBV4-2 and TRBJ1-2; no reliable D call. With 0 bases removed from V and 3 bases from J, the gap between germline ends came to 17 bases. The CDR3 consists of 17 residues. CDR1 is LGHNA, CDR2 YNFKEQ, per germline. CDR3 DNA sequence: TGTGCCAGCAGCCAAGACACAAGAGCCAAAATAGACTATGGCTACACCTTC. Amino acids: CASSQDTRAKIDYGYTF.

Written as DNA, the CDR3 is TGTGCCAGCAGACCATTTCATCTCGGGGGCACGACCTACGAGCAGTACTTC. As protein: CASRPFHLGGTTYEQYF. V usage is TRBV28 and J usage is TRBJ2-7, with D perhaps assigned TRBD1 or TRBD2 (6 bases each). The CDR3 is 17 amino acids. The germline V gene encodes CDR1 MDHEN and CDR2 SYDVKM. V gave up 6 bases and J gave up 2 bases, with 23 bases separating them.

The chain is built from TRBV10-3 and TRBJ2-7, with 7 bases aligning to TRBD2. V lost 5 bases and J lost 1; bases outside the gene matches: 5. The CDR3 runs 14 residues. Germline V gene data show CDR1 as ENHRY and CDR2 as SYGVKD. This CDR3 reads CAISLTSRSYEQYF. CDR3 sequence (DNA): TGTGCCATCAGTCTGACTAGCAGGTCCTACGAGCAGTACTTC.

J is TRBJ2-1 and V is TRBV9; 8 nucleotides match TRBD1. This CDR3 contains 15 residues. J gave up 2 bases and V 4 bases, and 5 bases lay outside the gene matches. CDR1 is SGDLS and CDR2 is YYNGEE in the germline V gene. CDR3 DNA: TGTGCCAGCAGCAATCGACAGGGGACCTACAATGAGCAGTTCTTC. It is translated as CASSNRQGTYNEQFF. The full variable domain, its missing parts supplied by reference TRBV9 and TRBJ2-1, is DSGVTQTPKHLITATGQRVTLRCSPRSGDLSVYWYQQSLDQGLQFLIQYYNGEERAKGNILERFSAQQFPDLHSELNLSSLELGDSALYFCASSNRQGTYNEQFFGPGTRLTVL.